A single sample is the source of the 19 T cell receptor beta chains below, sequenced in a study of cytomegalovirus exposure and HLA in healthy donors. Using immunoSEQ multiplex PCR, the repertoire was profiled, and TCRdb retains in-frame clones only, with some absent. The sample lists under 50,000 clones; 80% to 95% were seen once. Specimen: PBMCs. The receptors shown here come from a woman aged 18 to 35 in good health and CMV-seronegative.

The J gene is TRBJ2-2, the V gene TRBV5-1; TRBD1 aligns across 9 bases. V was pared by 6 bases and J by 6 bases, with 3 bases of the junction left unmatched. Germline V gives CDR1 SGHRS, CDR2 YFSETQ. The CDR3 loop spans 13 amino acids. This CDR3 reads CASTGQGSGELFF. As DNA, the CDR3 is TGCGCCAGCACCGGACAGGGGTCCGGGGAGCTGTTTTTT.

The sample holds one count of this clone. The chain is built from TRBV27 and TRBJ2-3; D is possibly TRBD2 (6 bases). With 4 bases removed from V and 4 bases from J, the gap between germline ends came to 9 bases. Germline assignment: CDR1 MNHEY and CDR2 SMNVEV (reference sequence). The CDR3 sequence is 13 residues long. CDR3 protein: CASSWDLSDTQYF. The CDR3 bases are TGTGCCAGCAGTTGGGACTTATCAGATACGCAGTATTTT.

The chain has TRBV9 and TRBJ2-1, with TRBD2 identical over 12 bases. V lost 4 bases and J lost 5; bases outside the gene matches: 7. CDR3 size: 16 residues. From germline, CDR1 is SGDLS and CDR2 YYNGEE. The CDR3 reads CASSYRTSGNNNEQFF. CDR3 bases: TGTGCCAGCAGCTATCGGACTAGCGGGAACAACAATGAGCAGTTCTTC.

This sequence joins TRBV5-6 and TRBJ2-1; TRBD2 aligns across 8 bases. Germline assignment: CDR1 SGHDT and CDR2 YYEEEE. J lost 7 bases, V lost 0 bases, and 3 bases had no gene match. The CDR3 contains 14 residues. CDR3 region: CASSLGLALNEQFF. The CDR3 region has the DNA TGTGCCAGCAGCTTGGGACTAGCGTTGAATGAGCAGTTCTTC.

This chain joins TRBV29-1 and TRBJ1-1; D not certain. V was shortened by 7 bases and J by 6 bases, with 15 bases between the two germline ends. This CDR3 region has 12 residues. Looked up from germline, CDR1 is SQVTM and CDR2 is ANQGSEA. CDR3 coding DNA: TGCAGCGACGACTCCCGAGGAGCTGAAGCTTTCTTT. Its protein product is CSDDSRGAEAFF.

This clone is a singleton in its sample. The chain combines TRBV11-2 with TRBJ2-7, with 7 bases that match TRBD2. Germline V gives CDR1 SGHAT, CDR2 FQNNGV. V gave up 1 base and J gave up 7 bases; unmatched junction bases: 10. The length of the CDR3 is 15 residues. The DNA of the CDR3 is TGTGCCAGCAGCTTAGGAGTGGCGGGAGTATATGAGCAGTACTTC. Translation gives CASSLGVAGVYEQYF.

CDR3 loop: CASSQDAEGSGNTIYF. CDR3 nucleotide sequence: TGTGCCAGCAGCCAAGATGCGGAGGGCTCTGGAAACACCATATATTTT. The V and J genes are TRBV4-2 and TRBJ1-3; the D is unclear. V shed 0 bases and J shed 0 bases, with 9 bases lying between them. The CDR3 consists of 16 residues. The germline V gene has CDR1 LGHNA and CDR2 YNFKEQ.

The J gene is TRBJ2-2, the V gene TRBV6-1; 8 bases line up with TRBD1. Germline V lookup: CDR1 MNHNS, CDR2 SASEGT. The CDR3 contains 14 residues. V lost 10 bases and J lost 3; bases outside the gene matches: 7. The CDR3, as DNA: TGTGCCACCTCAGTGGGACAGGACACCGGGGAGCTGTTTTTT. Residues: CATSVGQDTGELFF.

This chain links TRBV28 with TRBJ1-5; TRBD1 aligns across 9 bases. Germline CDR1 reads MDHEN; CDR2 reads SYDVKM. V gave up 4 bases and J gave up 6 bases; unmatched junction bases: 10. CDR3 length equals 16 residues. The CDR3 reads CASSSPGQGSSQPQHF. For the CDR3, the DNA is TGTGCCAGCAGTTCCCCGGGACAGGGTTCCAGTCAGCCCCAGCATTTT.

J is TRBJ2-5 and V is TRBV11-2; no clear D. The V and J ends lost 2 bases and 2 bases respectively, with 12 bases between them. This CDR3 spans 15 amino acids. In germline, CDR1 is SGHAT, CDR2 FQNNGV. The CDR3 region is CASSLFRSLQETQYF. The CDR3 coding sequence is TGTGCCAGCAGCTTATTCCGGTCTTTACAAGAGACCCAGTACTTC.

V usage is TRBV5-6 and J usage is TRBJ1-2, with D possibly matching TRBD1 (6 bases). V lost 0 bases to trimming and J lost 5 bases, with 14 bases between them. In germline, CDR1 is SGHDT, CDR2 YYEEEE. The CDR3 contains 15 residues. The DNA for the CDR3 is TGTGCCAGCAGCTTGGATGATACAGGGAAATATGGCTACACCTTC. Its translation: CASSLDDTGKYGYTF.

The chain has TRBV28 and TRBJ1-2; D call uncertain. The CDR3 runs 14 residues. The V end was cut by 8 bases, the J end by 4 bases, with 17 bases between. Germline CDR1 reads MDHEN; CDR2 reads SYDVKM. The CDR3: CASLSGGLSYGYTF. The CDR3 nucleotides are TGTGCCAGCCTATCAGGAGGACTTTCCTATGGCTACACCTTC.

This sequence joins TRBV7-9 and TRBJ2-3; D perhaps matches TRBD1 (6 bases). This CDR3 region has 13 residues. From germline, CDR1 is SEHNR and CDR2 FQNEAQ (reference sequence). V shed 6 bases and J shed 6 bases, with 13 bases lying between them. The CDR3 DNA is TGTGCCAGCAGATCCTCTGGGGGCGATACGCAGTATTTT. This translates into CASRSSGGDTQYF.

The CDR3 DNA is TGTGCCAGCGGACCGGGACTCGCAAGTGAGCAGTTCTTC. Protein sequence: CASGPGLASEQFF. The V call is TRBV7-2, the J call TRBJ2-1; D is perhaps TRBD2 (6 bases). With 8 bases removed from V and 9 bases from J, the gap between germline ends came to 17 bases. Germline CDR1 and CDR2: SGHTA and FQGNSA. The CDR3 is made up of 13 amino acids.

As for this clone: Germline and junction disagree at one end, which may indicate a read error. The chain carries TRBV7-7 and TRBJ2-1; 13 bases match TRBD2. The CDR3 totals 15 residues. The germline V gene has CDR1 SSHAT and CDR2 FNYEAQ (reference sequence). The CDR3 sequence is CASSRGTSGNNEQFF. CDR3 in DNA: TGTGCTAGCAGCCGGGGGACTAGCGGGAACAATGAGCAGTTCTTC.

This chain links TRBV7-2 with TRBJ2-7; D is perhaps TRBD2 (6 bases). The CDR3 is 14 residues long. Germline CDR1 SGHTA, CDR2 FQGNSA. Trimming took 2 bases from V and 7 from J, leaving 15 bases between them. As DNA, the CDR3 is TGTGCCAGCAGCTTAAGCGGGCCTTCCGCAGAGCAGTACTTC. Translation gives CASSLSGPSAEQYF.

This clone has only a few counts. Here the CDR3 reads CASSLTGALDKNIQYF. The CDR3 bases are TGTGCCAGCAGTTTAACAGGGGCCCTAGACAAAAACATTCAGTACTTC. The V call is TRBV28, the J call TRBJ2-4; 7 bases map to TRBD1. The CDR3 has 16 residues. V dropped 2 bases and J dropped 3; count of bases not matched to a gene: 7. The V gene's germline CDR1 is MDHEN and CDR2 SYDVKM.

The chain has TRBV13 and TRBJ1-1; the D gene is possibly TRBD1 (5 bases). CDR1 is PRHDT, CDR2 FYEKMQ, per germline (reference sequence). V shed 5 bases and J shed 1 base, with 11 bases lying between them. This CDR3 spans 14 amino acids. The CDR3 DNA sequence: TGTGCCAGCAGCCCAAGACAGAGGAACACTGAAGCTTTCTTT. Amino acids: CASSPRQRNTEAFF.

CDR3 sequence (DNA): TGTGCCAGCACCACCGGGAGATGGTCCTTTTTTGAGTACTTC. Protein sequence: CASTTGRWSFFEYF. This rearrangement joins TRBV5-8 to TRBJ2-7; the D gene is possibly TRBD2 (6 bases). The CDR3 is 14 amino acids. V lost 6 bases to trimming and J lost 11 bases, with 24 bases between them. Germline CDR1 reads SGHTS; CDR2 reads YDEGEE.